This TCR beta chain was profiled in a study of cytomegalovirus exposure and HLA in healthy donors. Germline V gene data show CDR1 as MGHRA and CDR2 as YSYEKL. CDR3 length equals 16 residues. Study-level findings and limits: In a later analysis, TCR beta V- and J-gene trimming showed a link to a missense DCLRE1C variant. Among CMV-associated TCR beta chains, most appeared HLA-restricted in a later analysis. Overall, approximately 180 TCR beta chains were annotated as cytomegalovirus-associated.

Details on this clone: Its antigen is unknown.

Both 60 Vbeta primers and 13 Jbeta primers went into the PCR. Method: immunoSEQ multiplex PCR; TCRdb's copy keeps in-frame clones and lacks some. The sample has approximately 150,000 clones, about 85% seen once; the top ten hold 3.5%. Input material: PBMCs. The rearrangement joins TRBV4-1 to TRBJ2-5; D perhaps matches TRBD2 (6 bases). The end of the DNA aligns better with TRBJ2-7, so the J call may be wrong. The clonotype originates from a human donor in good health. CDR3 DNA sequence: TGCGCCAGCAGCCAAGAGCGAGGGCCACGGGGGTACGAGCAGTACTTC. Translation gives CASSQERGPRGYEQYF.